The sample holds a few counts of the clone carrying this TCR beta chain. Its specificity is unknown. CDR3 size: 13 residues. The V and J ends lost 5 bases and 5 bases respectively, with 12 bases between them. Germline loops: CDR1 SGHAT, CDR2 FQNNGV. The investigators amplified TCR beta CDR3 regions from RNA transcripts. The HTBI set primed first-round TCR CDR3 RT-PCR. Via MiXCR, TCRdb re-called the multiplex PCR reads, giving one row per CDR3 protein. This table has hundreds of thousands of distinct CDR3 sequences, 45% appearing once. This sample was taken from a study of T cells in Graves' hyperthyroidism and ophthalmopathy. Points from the study as a whole: Appearing also in blood were most of the thyroid clonotypes expanded above 0.001.

The chain joins TRBV11-2 to TRBJ2-5; D is unresolved. The source is an adult man with Graves' disease, either hyperthyroidism or ophthalmopathy (not recorded which). Sequenced sample: peripheral blood or thyroid tissue (not recorded which). The CDR3 nucleotides are TGTGCCAGCAGCGCACATGAAAGGGAGACCCAGTACTTC. Protein: CASSAHERETQYF.